Listed here are 5 T cell receptor beta chains from one sample, sequenced in a study of blood T cell repertoires in COVID-19. Generated by immunoSEQ multiplex PCR, the TCRdb table keeps only in-frame clones and is missing some. The data contain around 340,000 clones, 70% to 90% of them singletons. Material for sequencing was peripheral blood. The source of these receptors is a woman between 55 and 75 years old with COVID-19, enrolled during active disease.

V gene TRBV6-5 combines with J gene TRBJ1-1; D may be TRBD1 (6 bases). This CDR3 region has 14 residues. V was clipped by 7 bases and J by 1 base, with 13 bases between them. CDR1 is MNHEY, CDR2 SVGAGI, per germline. CDR3 coding DNA: TGTGCCAGCATTCCAGGGGCCGGGAACACTGAAGCTTTCTTT. Its translation: CASIPGAGNTEAFF.

This clone is a singleton in its sample. This sequence joins TRBV10-1 and TRBJ2-3; the D gene is possibly TRBD2 (7 bases). The CDR3 totals 14 residues. The germline V and J ends were trimmed by 4 bases and 1 base, with 9 bases remaining between them. Germline V gene data show CDR1 as WNHNN and CDR2 as SYGVQD (reference sequence). CDR3 nucleotide sequence: TGCGCCAGCAGTGCCGGGGGGCGCACAGATACGCAGTATTTT. Its protein is CASSAGGRTDTQYF.

This chain links TRBV11-2 with TRBJ1-1; the D is unclear. CDR3 length: 14 amino acids. Germline lookup yields CDR1 SGHAT and CDR2 FQNNGV. Trimming left V 6 bases short and J 6 bases short, with 17 bases between. CDR3 nucleotide sequence: TGTGCCAGCAGTCGTACGAGCCGGGAATCTGAAGCTTTCTTT. As protein: CASSRTSRESEAFF.

This chain links TRBV27 with TRBJ2-5; D might be TRBD2 (6 bases). The CDR3 has 14 residues. CDR1 and CDR2 (germline): MNHEY, SMNVEV (reference sequence). V lost 3 bases and J 5 bases, leaving 13 bases between the germline ends. CDR3 sequence (DNA): TGTGCCAGCAGTTTCGGGCGGGGACGGGAGACCCAGTACTTC. The encoded protein is CASSFGRGRETQYF.

This chain links TRBV7-2 with TRBJ2-1; 12 bases fit TRBD2. The CDR3 is 14 amino acids. The J segment lost 12 bases and the V segment lost 7 bases, leaving 10 bases of the junction unmatched. Germline lookup yields CDR1 SGHTA and CDR2 FQGNSA. DNA for the CDR3: TGTGCCAGCAACCAGGGACTAGCGGGCATGAGGCAGTTCTTC. This encodes CASNQGLAGMRQFF.